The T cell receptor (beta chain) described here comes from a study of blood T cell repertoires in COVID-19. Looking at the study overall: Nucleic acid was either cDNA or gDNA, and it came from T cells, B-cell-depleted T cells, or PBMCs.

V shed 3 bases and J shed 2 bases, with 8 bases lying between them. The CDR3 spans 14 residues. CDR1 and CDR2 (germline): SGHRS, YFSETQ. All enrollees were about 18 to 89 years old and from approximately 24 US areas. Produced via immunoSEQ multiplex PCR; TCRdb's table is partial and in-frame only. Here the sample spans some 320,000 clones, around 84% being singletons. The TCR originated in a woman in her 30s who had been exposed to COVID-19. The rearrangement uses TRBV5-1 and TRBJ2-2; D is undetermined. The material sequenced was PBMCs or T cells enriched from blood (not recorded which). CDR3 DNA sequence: TGCGCCAGCAGCTCTCCGGGTAACACCGGGGAGCTGTTTTTT. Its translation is CASSSPGNTGELFF.